This is a list of T cell receptor beta chains from one sample in a study of T cell repertoires in cytomegalovirus infection. No antigen has been assigned to these receptors. TCRdb itself ran the reads through MiXCR, one entry per CDR3 protein. Here the sample spans 700,000 to 900,000 distinct CDR3 sequences, 29% being singletons. The specimen was cultured CD8+ T cells from PBMCs, collected from culture after CMV antigen stimulation. The receptor source for this set is a human donor in good health (CMV status not recorded). Some clones in this sample may be carry-over from other donors' samples. Each CDR3 is given with its conserved first and last residue. The order of the fields is V gene, clone size, J gene, D gene, CDR3 DNA, CDR3 protein. A D gene is named only where the DNA matches it firmly. A row's size may be missing; if present it is once, few, many or a size class.

TRBV12-3/TRBV12-4,NA,TRBJ1-1,NA,TGTGCCAGCAGTTATGGTTCGGGGCTTGAAGCTTTCTTT,CASSYGSGLEAFF
TRBV7-8,few,TRBJ2-2,NA,TGTGCCAGCAGCTTAGTACATCCGAACACCGGGGAGCTGTTTTTT,CASSLVHPNTGELFF
TRBV19,NA,TRBJ1-2,NA,TGTGCCTCCAAGGGTCGGGACTATGGCTACACCTTC,CASKGRDYGYTF
TRBV11-2,NA,TRBJ1-1,TRBD1,TGTGCCAGCAGCTTAGCCTACAGGGGAGAAGCTTTCTTT,CASSLAYRGEAFF
TRBV6-1,NA,TRBJ2-2,TRBD1,TGTGCCAGCAGCTCGACTCGGGACAGCTCGAACACCGGGGAGCTGTTTTTT,CASSSTRDSSNTGELFF
TRBV7-8,many,TRBJ1-4,NA,TGTGCCAGCAGCCCCCTGGGTAGTCTCACTAATGAAAAACTGTTTTTT,CASSPLGSLTNEKLFF
TRBV25-1,NA,TRBJ2-6,TRBD1,TGTGCCAGCAGTAAACGGGACAGGGGAGAAGGGGCCAACGTCCTGACTTTC,CASSKRDRGEGANVLTF
TRBV7-3,few,TRBJ1-6,TRBD1,TGTGCCAGCAGCTTAACGTCGTCAGGGGGTTGGAATTCACCCCTCCACTTT,CASSLTSSGGWNSPLHF
TRBV7-6,NA,TRBJ1-5,TRBD1,TGTGCCAGCAGCCCCGGGACAGCCTTTAGCAATCAGCCCCAGCATTTT,CASSPGTAFSNQPQHF
TRBV19,NA,TRBJ1-5,TRBD1,TGTGCCAGTCGGGACAGGGACAATCAGCCCCAGCATTTT,CASRDRDNQPQHF
TRBV29-1,NA,TRBJ1-5,TRBD1,TGCAGCGTTGAAGCGGACAGGGAGGGCAATCAGCCCCAGCATTTT,CSVEADREGNQPQHF
TRBV5-4,few,TRBJ1-2,NA,TGTGCCAGCAGCTTTCTGGGGGGTCGTGGCTACACCTTC,CASSFLGGRGYTF
TRBV6-1,many,TRBJ2-5,TRBD1,TGTGCCAGCAGTTCCTGGGGGACAGGGGGCCAAGAGACCCAGTACTTC,CASSSWGTGGQETQYF
TRBV11-2,NA,TRBJ1-6,TRBD1,TGTGCCAGCACCCTTAATCCCAGGGGGTTCATAGATAATTCACCCCTCCACTTT,CASTLNPRGFIDNSPLHF
TRBV7-9,few,TRBJ1-1,NA,TGTGCCAGCAGCTTAGCAGACGGCATGAACACTGAAGCTTTCTTT,CASSLADGMNTEAFF
TRBV19,NA,TRBJ1-1,NA,TGTGCCAGTAGTAAGCGCACTGAAGCTTTCTTT,CASSKRTEAFF
TRBV27,NA,TRBJ2-3,NA,TGTGCCAGCCAAAATTCATCTAGCACAGATACGCAGTATTTT,CASQNSSSTDTQYF
TRBV27,NA,TRBJ1-2,NA,TGTGCCAGCAGTGGGGGGGCGAGCTATGGCTACACCTTC,CASSGGASYGYTF
TRBV7-9,NA,TRBJ2-3,NA,TGTGCCAGCAGCTTACCGAAGTTAGTTTCAGATACGCAGTATTTT,CASSLPKLVSDTQYF
TRBV4-1,once,TRBJ1-5,NA,TGCGCCAGCAGCCAAAACAGGGCGAATCAGCCCCAGCATTTT,CASSQNRANQPQHF
TRBV18,NA,TRBJ2-3,NA,TGTGCCAGCTCACCAAAACAGACCGCCACAGATACGCAGTATTTT,CASSPKQTATDTQYF
TRBV20-1,few,TRBJ1-2,TRBD1,TGCAGTGCTCCCGCCCCGGACAGGGGAGGTTTCTATGGCTACACCTTC,CSAPAPDRGGFYGYTF
TRBV27,NA,TRBJ1-1,NA,TGTGCCAGCAGTACAACTCCCACTGAAGCTTTCTTT,CASSTTPTEAFF
TRBV24-1,NA,TRBJ2-2,TRBD2,TGTGCCACCGCGGCGGGGGGCCTAAAAACCGGGGAGCTGTTTTTT,CATAAGGLKTGELFF
TRBV7-9,few,TRBJ1-1,NA,TGTGCCAGCAGGTCGTGGGACACTGAAGCTTTCTTT,CASRSWDTEAFF
TRBV12-3/TRBV12-4,NA,TRBJ1-1,NA,TGTGCCAGCATGCCGGGGAGAAACTTTGCTGAAGCTTTCTTT,CASMPGRNFAEAFF
TRBV14,NA,TRBJ2-1,TRBD1,TGTGCCAGCAGCCAATACAGGGGGAGTTTGAATGAGCAGTTCTTC,CASSQYRGSLNEQFF
TRBV15,NA,TRBJ2-3,NA,TGTGCCACCAGCGGAGACAGAGTAGATACGCAGTATTTT,CATSGDRVDTQYF
TRBV9,few,TRBJ2-2,NA,TGTGCCAGCAGCGTAGCTCCCGGGGGCCTCACCGGGGAGCTGTTTTTT,CASSVAPGGLTGELFF
TRBV20-1,NA,TRBJ2-7,NA,TGCAGTGCTAGTGATCCGGGGATGGCCTACGAGCAGTACTTC,CSASDPGMAYEQYF
TRBV7-4,few,TRBJ2-7,TRBD1,TGTGCCAGCAGCGGGACAGGGGGCTGGAACGAGCAGTACTTC,CASSGTGGWNEQYF
TRBV12-3/TRBV12-4,many,TRBJ1-5,NA,TGTGCCAGCAGTTTAGCGCTCTGGGAGACAGATAGCAATCAGCCCCAGCATTTT,CASSLALWETDSNQPQHF
TRBV7-6,NA,TRBJ2-1,NA,TGTGCCAGCAGCTCTGTGAAGAGCTCCTACAATGAGCAGTTCTTC,CASSSVKSSYNEQFF
TRBV20-1,NA,TRBJ2-1,NA,TGCAGTGCGCGGGACAGAACCTACTCCTACAATGAGCAGTTCTTC,CSARDRTYSYNEQFF
TRBV6-5,few,TRBJ2-2,NA,TGTGCCAGCAGTTACGGGCCCACCGGGGAGCTGTTTTTT,CASSYGPTGELFF
TRBV4-1,NA,TRBJ1-5,NA,TGCGCCAGCAGCCAAGACATCTCCGATCAGCCCCAGCATTTT,CASSQDISDQPQHF
TRBV7-2,NA,TRBJ2-1,NA,TGTGCCAGCAGCTTAAGGTATCATGAGCAGTTCTTC,CASSLRYHEQFF
TRBV10-2,NA,TRBJ1-2,NA,TGCGCCAGCAGTGAATACTACTCCGGGCACGATGGCTACACCTTC,CASSEYYSGHDGYTF
TRBV20-1,NA,TRBJ1-5,TRBD1,TGCAGTGCCGCAGGGGGCCCCCGGCTATCGATGGCTCAGCCCCAGCATTTT,CSAAGGPRLSMAQPQHF
TRBV12-3/TRBV12-4,NA,TRBJ2-7,NA,TGTGCCAGCAGTTTTTTGCCGACTGGGGGTAACTACGAGCAGTACTTC,CASSFLPTGGNYEQYF
TRBV19,NA,TRBJ2-7,TRBD1,TGTGCCAGTAGTACTCCGGGACAGGGCCACGAGCAGTACTTC,CASSTPGQGHEQYF
TRBV27,few,TRBJ2-1,TRBD2,TGTGCCAGCAGTTGGGACTACTACAATGAGCAGTTCTTC,CASSWDYYNEQFF
TRBV6-2/TRBV6-3,NA,TRBJ2-1,NA,TGTGCCAGCAGTTACTCCCTTGGCTTTTACAATGAGCAGTTCTTC,CASSYSLGFYNEQFF
TRBV6-6,few,TRBJ1-5,NA,TGTGCCAGCAGTTACTCGATCCCAACGCGGGGTCAGCCCCAGCATTTT,CASSYSIPTRGQPQHF
TRBV12-3/TRBV12-4,many,TRBJ1-1,NA,TGTGCCAGCAGCTGGGGGGTGAACACTGAAGCTTTCTTT,CASSWGVNTEAFF
TRBV4-1,few,TRBJ2-1,NA,TGCGCCAGCAGCCAAGAGGGCTCGAATGAGCAGTTCTTC,CASSQEGSNEQFF
TRBV24-1,NA,TRBJ2-5,NA,TGTGCCACCAGCCCAGAGGAAAAGGCGCAAGAGACCCAGTACTTC,CATSPEEKAQETQYF
TRBV19,few,TRBJ2-1,TRBD1,TGTGCCAGTAGTATAGTGGGACAGGGTAGGGATGAGCAGTTCTTC,CASSIVGQGRDEQFF
TRBV29-1,once,TRBJ2-3,TRBD2,TGCAGCGTTGAAGGGGCAGCGGGGTACACAGATACGCAGTATTTT,CSVEGAAGYTDTQYF
TRBV7-2,many,TRBJ2-3,TRBD2,TGTGCCAGCAGCCCCTGGTGGGATGGGAGGGTAGATACGCAGTATTTT,CASSPWWDGRVDTQYF
TRBV5-4,few,TRBJ1-2,TRBD1,TGTGCCAGCAGCTTGGCAGGGGGTCAGGGCATCGACTATGGCTACACCTTC,CASSLAGGQGIDYGYTF
TRBV25-1,NA,TRBJ1-1,NA,TGTGCCAGCAGTGAATCTCGAGTGAACACTGAAGCTTTCTTT,CASSESRVNTEAFF
TRBV27,few,TRBJ1-1,TRBD1,TGTGCCAGCAGTTTATATGGGACAGGGGGTAGGGGCGCTGAAGCTTTCTTT,CASSLYGTGGRGAEAFF